This T cell receptor (beta chain) was observed in a study of OX40 agonist ivuxolimab in advanced cancers. Study-wide background: Ivuxolimab, an antibody acting as an agonist of OX40 (CD134), was used to treat patients. Patient treatment consisted of intravenous ivuxolimab administration every 2 weeks at 0.01 to 10 mg/kg. Partial response was recorded in three patients: one hepatocellular carcinoma and two cutaneous melanoma cases.

Germline CDR1 reads SGHDN; CDR2 reads FVKESK. The CDR3 totals 13 residues. Trimming cost V 3 bases and J 4 bases, with 10 bases left between them. The method was immunoSEQ multiplex PCR; TCRdb's version includes in-frame clones alone and lacks a portion of them. The sample records about 50,000 clones, around 84% being singletons. Study-wide results and limits: Compared with others, partial responders at 0.1-3.0 mg/kg displayed clonal expansion among the lowest.

Note on this clone: Antigen unknown.

The V gene is TRBV14, the J gene TRBJ2-7; a weak D match, TRBD2 (6 bases). Sequencing was performed on CD4+ or CD8+ T cells sorted from blood, taken in a trial of the OX40 agonist ivuxolimab. The source is an adult with an advanced solid tumor such as melanoma, head and neck, liver or kidney cancer. CDR3 nucleotide sequence: TGTGCCAGCAGCCACACGCGGGGTTACGAGCAGTACTTC. Translation: CASSHTRGYEQYF.